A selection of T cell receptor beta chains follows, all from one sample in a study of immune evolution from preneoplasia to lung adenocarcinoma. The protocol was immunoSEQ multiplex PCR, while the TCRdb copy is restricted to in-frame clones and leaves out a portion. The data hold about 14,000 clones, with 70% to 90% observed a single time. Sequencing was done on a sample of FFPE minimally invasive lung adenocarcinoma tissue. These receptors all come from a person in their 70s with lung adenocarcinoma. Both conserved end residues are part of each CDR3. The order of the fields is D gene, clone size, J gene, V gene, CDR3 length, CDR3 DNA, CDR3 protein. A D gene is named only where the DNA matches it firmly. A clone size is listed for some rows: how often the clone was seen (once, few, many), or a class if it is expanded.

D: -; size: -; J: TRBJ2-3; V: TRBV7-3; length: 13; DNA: TGTGCCAGCAGCTTAAGCTCCGTACATACGCAGTATTTT; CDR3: CASSLSSVHTQYF
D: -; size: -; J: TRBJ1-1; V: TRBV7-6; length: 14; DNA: TGTGCCAGCACCAATTCGGACGCCAACACTGAAGCTTTCTTT; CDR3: CASTNSDANTEAFF
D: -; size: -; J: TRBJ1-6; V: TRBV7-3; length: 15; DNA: TGTGCCAGCAGCTTATCGTGGACAGAGGACTCACCCCTCCACTTT; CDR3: CASSLSWTEDSPLHF
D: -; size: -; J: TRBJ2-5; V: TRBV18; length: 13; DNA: TGTGCCAGCTCACCACCGTCGACGGAGACCCAGTACTTC; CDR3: CASSPPSTETQYF
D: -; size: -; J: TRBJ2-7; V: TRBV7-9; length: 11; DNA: TGTGCCAGCAGCTTAGACTACGAGCAGTACTTC; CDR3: CASSLDYEQYF
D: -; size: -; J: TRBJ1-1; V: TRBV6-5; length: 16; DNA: TGTGCCAGCAGTTACAAAGAGCGGGACTTTAACACTGAAGCTTTCTTT; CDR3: CASSYKERDFNTEAFF
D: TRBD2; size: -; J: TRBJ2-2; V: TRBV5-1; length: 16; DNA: TGCGCCAGCAGCTTTCTCGGGGGGGCGAACACCGGGGAGCTGTTTTTT; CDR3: CASSFLGGANTGELFF
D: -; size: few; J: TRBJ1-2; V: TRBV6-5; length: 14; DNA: TGTGCCAGCAGTCCCCCATTTCAACCCTATGGCTACACCTTC; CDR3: CASSPPFQPYGYTF
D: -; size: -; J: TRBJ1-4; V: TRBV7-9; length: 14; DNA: TGTGCCAGCAGCCAAACCAGCGTCAATGAAAAACTGTTTTTT; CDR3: CASSQTSVNEKLFF
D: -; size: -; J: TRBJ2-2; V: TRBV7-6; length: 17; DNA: TGTGCCAGCAGCATCCTAGCCCGACAGGCGGGCGGGGAGGAGCTGTTTTTT; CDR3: CASSILARQAGGEELFF
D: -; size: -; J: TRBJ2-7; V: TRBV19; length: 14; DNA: TGTGCCACTAAAAGGCAGGGGCCCTCCTACGAGCAGTACTTC; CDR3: CATKRQGPSYEQYF
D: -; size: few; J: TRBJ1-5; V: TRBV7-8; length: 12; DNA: TGTGCCAGCAGCATAACGAATCAGCCCCAGCATTTT; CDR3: CASSITNQPQHF
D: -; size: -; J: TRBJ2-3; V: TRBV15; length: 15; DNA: TGTGCCACCAGCCGACGGGCAGAATTCACAGATACGCAGTATTTT; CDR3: CATSRRAEFTDTQYF
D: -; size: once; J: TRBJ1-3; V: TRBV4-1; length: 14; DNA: TGCGCCAGCAGCCCGCTAGGAGCGGGAAACACCATATATTTT; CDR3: CASSPLGAGNTIYF
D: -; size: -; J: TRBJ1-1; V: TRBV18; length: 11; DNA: TGTGCCACCGGAGTGAACACTGAAGCTTTCTTT; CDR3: CATGVNTEAFF
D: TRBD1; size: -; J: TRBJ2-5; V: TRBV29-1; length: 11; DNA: TGCAGCATCAGACAGGGTGAGACCCAGTACTTC; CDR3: CSIRQGETQYF
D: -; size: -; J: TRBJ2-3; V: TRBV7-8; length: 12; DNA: TGTGCCAGCAGCCCAGGCACAGATACGCAGTATTTT; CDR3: CASSPGTDTQYF
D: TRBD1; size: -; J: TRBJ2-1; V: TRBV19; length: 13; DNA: TGTGCCACCGCGGGACAGGGATACAATGAGCAGTTCTTC; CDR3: CATAGQGYNEQFF
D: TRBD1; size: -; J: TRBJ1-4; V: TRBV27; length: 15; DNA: TGTGCCAGCAGTTTCGGACAGGGTGGGAGTGAAAAACTGTTTTTT; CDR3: CASSFGQGGSEKLFF
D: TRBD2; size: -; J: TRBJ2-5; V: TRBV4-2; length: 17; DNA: TGTGCCAGCAGCCAAGTTCTTGGGGGAGGGCCCCAAGAGACCCAGTACTTC; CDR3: CASSQVLGGGPQETQYF
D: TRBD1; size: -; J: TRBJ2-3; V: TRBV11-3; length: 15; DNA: TGTACCAGCAGCTCGGGACAGGGTATAACAGATACGCAGTATTTT; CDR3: CTSSSGQGITDTQYF
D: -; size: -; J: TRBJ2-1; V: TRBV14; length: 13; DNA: TGTGCCAGCAGCCAACGTCTAGGGGATGAGCAGTTCTTC; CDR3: CASSQRLGDEQFF
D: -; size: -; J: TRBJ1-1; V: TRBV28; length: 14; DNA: TGTGCCAGCAGTTCCGGGACAAAGAACACTGAAGCTTTCTTT; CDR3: CASSSGTKNTEAFF
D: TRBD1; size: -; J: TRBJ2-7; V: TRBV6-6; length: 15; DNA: TGTGCCAGCAGTGGGGTCGGCAGGGGGAGCAACGAGCAGTACTTC; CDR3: CASSGVGRGSNEQYF
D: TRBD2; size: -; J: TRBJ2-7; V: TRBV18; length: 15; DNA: TGTGCCAGCTCCCGGACTAGCGGGGATTTCTACGAGCAGTACTTC; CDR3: CASSRTSGDFYEQYF
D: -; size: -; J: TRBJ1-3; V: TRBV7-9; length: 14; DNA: TGTGCCAGCAGCTTAGGGCAGGATTATGAGACCATATATTTT; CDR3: CASSLGQDYETIYF
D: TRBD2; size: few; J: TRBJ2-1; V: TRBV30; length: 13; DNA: TGTGCCTTCATACGGGACTACGTCAATGAGCAGTTCTTC; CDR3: CAFIRDYVNEQFF
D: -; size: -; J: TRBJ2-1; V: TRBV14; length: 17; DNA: TGTGCCAGCAGCCAACCCAATAGCGGCACCTCCTACAATGAGCAGTTCTTC; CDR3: CASSQPNSGTSYNEQFF
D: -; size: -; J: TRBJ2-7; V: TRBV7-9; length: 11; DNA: TGTGCCAGCAGCTCGACAGCCAAGCAGTACTTC; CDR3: CASSSTAKQYF
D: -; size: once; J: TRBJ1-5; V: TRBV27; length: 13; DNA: TGTGCCACGGCATGGAACTTCAATCAGCCCCAGCATTTT; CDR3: CATAWNFNQPQHF
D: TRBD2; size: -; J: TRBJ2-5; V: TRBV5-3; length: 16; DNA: TGTGCCAGAAGCTTGGGACTAGCGGAGTACCAAGAGACCCAGTACTTC; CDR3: CARSLGLAEYQETQYF
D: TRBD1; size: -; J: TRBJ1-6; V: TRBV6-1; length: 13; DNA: TGTGCCAGCAGGGGACAGTCTAATTCACCCCTCCACTTT; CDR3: CASRGQSNSPLHF
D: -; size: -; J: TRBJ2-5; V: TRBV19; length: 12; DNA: TGTGCCAGTAGGACAGCACAAGAGACCCAGTACTTC; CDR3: CASRTAQETQYF
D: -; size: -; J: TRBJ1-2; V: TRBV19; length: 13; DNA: TGTGCCAGTAGTATTGGGCTGAGGGATGGCTACACCTTC; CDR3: CASSIGLRDGYTF
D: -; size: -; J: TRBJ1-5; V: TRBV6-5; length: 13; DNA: TGTGCCAGCAGTTACTCGGCTTGGGAGCCCCAGCATTTT; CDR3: CASSYSAWEPQHF